This is a list of T cell receptor beta chains from one sample in a study of T-cell reconstitution after alpha-beta-depleted transplantation in children. TCRdb called the PCR reads again in MiXCR, with one record for every CDR3 protein. The sample lists more than 400,000 distinct CDR3 sequences, 11% occurring once. Material: PBMCs, mostly from graft donor cells, obtained 180 days after TCRalphabeta/CD19-depleted stem cell transplant. The receptors here all came from a female patient aged 2-9 years who had a stem cell transplant for aplastic anemia, so the T cells may come from the graft donor. The CDR3 runs from the conserved cysteine through the conserved F or W. Each record gives: J gene, clone size, V gene, D gene, CDR3 protein, CDR3 DNA. A D gene is named only where the DNA matches it firmly. A row's size may be missing; if present it is once, few, many or a size class.

j_call: TRBJ2-7; clone_size: many; v_call: TRBV5-1; d_call: TRBD1; cdr3_aa: CASSYSGTDGSYEQYF; cdr3_nt: TGCGCCAGCAGCTATTCCGGGACAGATGGTTCCTACGAGCAGTACTTC
j_call: TRBJ2-5; clone_size: -; v_call: TRBV6-1; d_call: TRBD1; cdr3_aa: CASRHRGPIQETQYF; cdr3_nt: TGTGCCAGCAGACACAGGGGCCCGATTCAAGAGACCCAGTACTTC
j_call: TRBJ2-1; clone_size: -; v_call: TRBV6-5; d_call: TRBD2; cdr3_aa: CASSNPGVAGFYNEQFF; cdr3_nt: TGTGCCAGCAGTAACCCCGGAGTAGCGGGATTTTACAATGAGCAGTTCTTC
j_call: TRBJ2-7; clone_size: -; v_call: TRBV12-3/TRBV12-4; d_call: TRBD2; cdr3_aa: CASSLSLAGVYEQYF; cdr3_nt: TGTGCCAGCAGTTTGTCCCTAGCGGGAGTGTACGAGCAGTACTTC
j_call: TRBJ2-6; clone_size: few; v_call: TRBV21-1; d_call: -; cdr3_aa: CARRNSGANVLTF; cdr3_nt: TGTGCCAGACGAAACTCTGGGGCCAACGTCCTGACTTTC
j_call: TRBJ2-1; clone_size: few; v_call: TRBV13; d_call: -; cdr3_aa: CASSSLLRDSTSNEQFF; cdr3_nt: TGTGCCAGCAGCTCCCTGCTCCGGGACTCCACCTCCAATGAGCAGTTCTTC
j_call: TRBJ2-1; clone_size: many; v_call: TRBV20-1; d_call: -; cdr3_aa: CSAVGESEQFF; cdr3_nt: TGCAGTGCTGTTGGGGAGAGTGAGCAGTTCTTC
j_call: TRBJ1-1; clone_size: few; v_call: TRBV12-3/TRBV12-4; d_call: -; cdr3_aa: CASSLTRFYEAFF; cdr3_nt: TGTGCCAGCAGTCTGACGCGCTTTTATGAAGCTTTCTTT
j_call: TRBJ2-1; clone_size: few; v_call: TRBV18; d_call: -; cdr3_aa: CASSPYLGKPYNEQFF; cdr3_nt: TGTGCCAGCTCACCTTATTTGGGTAAACCCTACAATGAGCAGTTCTTC
j_call: TRBJ2-4; clone_size: many; v_call: TRBV12-3/TRBV12-4; d_call: -; cdr3_aa: CASSSVGGTYIQYF; cdr3_nt: TGTGCCAGCAGTTCAGTGGGGGGAACGTACATTCAGTACTTC
j_call: TRBJ2-1; clone_size: -; v_call: TRBV5-1; d_call: -; cdr3_aa: CASSLAWGRNNEQFF; cdr3_nt: TGCGCCAGCAGCTTGGCCTGGGGGCGGAACAATGAGCAGTTCTTC
j_call: TRBJ2-1; clone_size: -; v_call: TRBV15; d_call: -; cdr3_aa: CATSQSSSYNEQFF; cdr3_nt: TGTGCCACATCACAGAGTAGCTCCTACAATGAGCAGTTCTTC
j_call: TRBJ2-2; clone_size: -; v_call: TRBV2; d_call: -; cdr3_aa: CASSGDFAGELFF; cdr3_nt: TGTGCCAGCAGTGGGGACTTTGCCGGGGAGCTGTTTTTT
j_call: TRBJ2-1; clone_size: few; v_call: TRBV29-1; d_call: -; cdr3_aa: CSVVHRERNGNEQFF; cdr3_nt: TGCAGCGTTGTTCACCGGGAGAGGAACGGGAATGAGCAGTTCTTC
j_call: TRBJ2-1; clone_size: few; v_call: TRBV20-1; d_call: -; cdr3_aa: CSARIPGNNEQFF; cdr3_nt: TGCAGTGCTAGGATACCAGGGAACAATGAGCAGTTCTTC
j_call: TRBJ2-2; clone_size: once; v_call: TRBV13; d_call: TRBD1; cdr3_aa: CASRSILAQGARTGELFF; cdr3_nt: TGTGCCAGCCGCTCCATATTGGCGCAGGGGGCGCGAACCGGGGAGCTGTTTTTT
j_call: TRBJ1-1; clone_size: few; v_call: TRBV3-1; d_call: -; cdr3_aa: CASTSYTEAFF; cdr3_nt: TGTGCCAGCACTAGTTACACTGAAGCTTTCTTT
j_call: TRBJ2-1; clone_size: -; v_call: TRBV20-1; d_call: TRBD2; cdr3_aa: CSARVLAGYNEQFF; cdr3_nt: TGCAGTGCTAGGGTACTAGCGGGGTACAATGAGCAGTTCTTC
j_call: TRBJ1-1; clone_size: -; v_call: TRBV5-1; d_call: -; cdr3_aa: CASYGAERRATEAFF; cdr3_nt: TGCGCCAGCTATGGGGCCGAAAGGCGAGCCACTGAAGCTTTCTTT
j_call: TRBJ2-7; clone_size: -; v_call: TRBV6-2/TRBV6-3; d_call: -; cdr3_aa: CASSYSKGLPYEQYF; cdr3_nt: TGTGCCAGCAGTTACTCGAAGGGTTTACCCTACGAGCAGTACTTC
j_call: TRBJ2-5; clone_size: -; v_call: TRBV12-3/TRBV12-4; d_call: -; cdr3_aa: CASSFKNRHQETQYF; cdr3_nt: TGTGCCAGCAGTTTTAAGAATCGCCACCAAGAGACCCAGTACTTC
j_call: TRBJ1-1; clone_size: many; v_call: TRBV12-3/TRBV12-4; d_call: -; cdr3_aa: CASSSRGTTEAFF; cdr3_nt: TGTGCCAGCAGTTCAAGAGGGACCACTGAAGCTTTCTTT
j_call: TRBJ1-2; clone_size: few; v_call: TRBV20-1; d_call: -; cdr3_aa: CSARDVRVGYGYTF; cdr3_nt: TGCAGTGCTAGAGATGTCAGGGTCGGCTATGGCTACACCTTC
j_call: TRBJ1-4; clone_size: few; v_call: TRBV5-6; d_call: TRBD1; cdr3_aa: CASSVRWETGTEKLFF; cdr3_nt: TGTGCCAGCAGCGTCCGGTGGGAGACAGGGACTGAAAAACTGTTTTTT
j_call: TRBJ2-1; clone_size: many; v_call: TRBV28; d_call: -; cdr3_aa: CASSQSEAVIYNEQFF; cdr3_nt: TGTGCCAGCAGCCAAAGCGAGGCAGTTATCTACAATGAGCAGTTCTTC
j_call: TRBJ1-3; clone_size: few; v_call: TRBV27; d_call: -; cdr3_aa: CASSYRGAPGNTIYF; cdr3_nt: TGTGCCAGCAGTTACCGGGGAGCACCTGGAAACACCATATATTTT
j_call: TRBJ1-4; clone_size: -; v_call: TRBV7-9; d_call: -; cdr3_aa: CASSLHNGPNEKLFF; cdr3_nt: TGTGCCAGCAGCTTACACAACGGTCCTAATGAAAAACTGTTTTTT
j_call: TRBJ2-1; clone_size: -; v_call: TRBV7-9; d_call: TRBD2; cdr3_aa: CASSLVGGNEQFF; cdr3_nt: TGTGCCAGCAGCTTAGTCGGGGGGAATGAGCAGTTCTTC
j_call: TRBJ2-5; clone_size: few; v_call: TRBV10-3; d_call: TRBD2; cdr3_aa: CAISPGGGRGQETQYF; cdr3_nt: TGTGCCATCAGTCCCGGGGGGGGCCGTGGCCAAGAGACCCAGTACTTC
j_call: TRBJ2-2; clone_size: few; v_call: TRBV7-9; d_call: -; cdr3_aa: CASSLRRGETGELFF; cdr3_nt: TGTGCCAGCAGCTTGCGCAGGGGGGAAACCGGGGAGCTGTTTTTT
j_call: TRBJ2-2; clone_size: few; v_call: TRBV29-1; d_call: TRBD1; cdr3_aa: CSVLRDRANTGELFF; cdr3_nt: TGCAGCGTCCTAAGGGACAGGGCGAACACCGGGGAGCTGTTTTTT
j_call: TRBJ2-7; clone_size: -; v_call: TRBV5-1; d_call: TRBD1; cdr3_aa: CASSLRQGRGSYEQYF; cdr3_nt: TGCGCCAGCAGCTTGCGACAGGGAAGAGGCTCCTACGAGCAGTACTTC
j_call: TRBJ2-3; clone_size: few; v_call: TRBV25-1; d_call: TRBD2; cdr3_aa: CASSGTWGLAGTTDTQYF; cdr3_nt: TGTGCCAGCAGTGGAACGTGGGGACTAGCGGGGACCACAGATACGCAGTATTTT
j_call: TRBJ2-6; clone_size: few; v_call: TRBV28; d_call: TRBD2; cdr3_aa: CASSTGGVSGANVLTF; cdr3_nt: TGTGCCAGCAGCACGGGAGGGGTCTCTGGGGCCAACGTCCTGACTTTC
j_call: TRBJ2-2; clone_size: -; v_call: TRBV29-1; d_call: TRBD2; cdr3_aa: CSVAWRLAENTGELFF; cdr3_nt: TGCAGCGTTGCCTGGAGGCTAGCGGAGAACACCGGGGAGCTGTTTTTT
j_call: TRBJ2-4; clone_size: many; v_call: TRBV18; d_call: -; cdr3_aa: CASSPNSAPNIQYF; cdr3_nt: TGTGCCAGCTCACCTAACAGTGCACCGAACATTCAGTACTTC
j_call: TRBJ1-4; clone_size: -; v_call: TRBV28; d_call: -; cdr3_aa: CASSFGGAAGEKLFF; cdr3_nt: TGTGCCAGCAGTTTTGGGGGGGCGGCTGGCGAAAAACTGTTTTTT
j_call: TRBJ2-3; clone_size: few; v_call: TRBV12-3/TRBV12-4; d_call: TRBD2; cdr3_aa: CASRLRLAPSTDTQYF; cdr3_nt: TGTGCCAGCAGATTACGACTAGCCCCTAGCACAGATACGCAGTATTTT
j_call: TRBJ2-1; clone_size: many; v_call: TRBV20-1; d_call: TRBD1; cdr3_aa: CSARAGTGGNEQFF; cdr3_nt: TGCAGTGCTAGAGCCGGGACAGGGGGGAATGAGCAGTTCTTC
j_call: TRBJ1-5; clone_size: few; v_call: TRBV12-3/TRBV12-4; d_call: -; cdr3_aa: CASWGREGNQPQHF; cdr3_nt: TGTGCCAGTTGGGGGAGGGAGGGCAATCAGCCCCAGCATTTT
j_call: TRBJ2-3; clone_size: few; v_call: TRBV7-8; d_call: -; cdr3_aa: CASSLGSIVGVGTDTQYF; cdr3_nt: TGTGCCAGCAGCTTAGGTTCTATCGTTGGGGTCGGCACAGATACGCAGTATTTT
j_call: TRBJ2-1; clone_size: few; v_call: TRBV25-1; d_call: -; cdr3_aa: CASSESSRFKLGGSSYNEQFF; cdr3_nt: TGTGCCAGCAGTGAATCCTCCCGATTCAAGCTAGGGGGGTCCTCCTACAATGAGCAGTTCTTC
j_call: TRBJ1-4; clone_size: -; v_call: TRBV9; d_call: TRBD1; cdr3_aa: CASSEGQGAEKLFF; cdr3_nt: TGTGCCAGCAGCGAAGGACAGGGGGCTGAAAAACTGTTTTTT
j_call: TRBJ1-2; clone_size: -; v_call: TRBV6-2/TRBV6-3; d_call: TRBD1; cdr3_aa: CASSFDRVYGYTF; cdr3_nt: TGTGCCAGCAGTTTTGACAGGGTGTATGGCTACACCTTC
j_call: TRBJ2-2; clone_size: many; v_call: TRBV6-5; d_call: -; cdr3_aa: CASSYAGGTGELFF; cdr3_nt: TGTGCCAGCAGTTACGCGGGTGGGACCGGGGAGCTGTTTTTT
j_call: TRBJ2-1; clone_size: few; v_call: TRBV5-1; d_call: TRBD2; cdr3_aa: CASSVGLAGDNEQFF; cdr3_nt: TGCGCCAGCAGCGTCGGACTAGCGGGAGACAATGAGCAGTTCTTC
j_call: TRBJ1-6; clone_size: -; v_call: TRBV12-3/TRBV12-4; d_call: -; cdr3_aa: CASSLHKIGNSPLHF; cdr3_nt: TGTGCCAGCAGTCTACACAAAATCGGGAATTCACCCCTCCACTTT
j_call: TRBJ2-5; clone_size: -; v_call: TRBV11-2; d_call: -; cdr3_aa: CASSSTTGQETQYF; cdr3_nt: TGTGCCAGCAGCTCAACGACAGGACAAGAGACCCAGTACTTC
j_call: TRBJ2-1; clone_size: -; v_call: TRBV10-3; d_call: TRBD1; cdr3_aa: CAISENRGGTGRWVHNEQFF; cdr3_nt: TGTGCCATCAGTGAAAATAGAGGGGGGACAGGGAGGTGGGTCCACAATGAGCAGTTCTTC
j_call: TRBJ2-3; clone_size: many; v_call: TRBV20-1; d_call: TRBD2; cdr3_aa: CSAPTSGSTDTQYF; cdr3_nt: TGCAGTGCCCCTACTAGCGGGAGTACCGATACGCAGTATTTT
j_call: TRBJ2-5; clone_size: few; v_call: TRBV7-2; d_call: -; cdr3_aa: CASSKADVASGTQYF; cdr3_nt: TGTGCCAGCAGCAAAGCGGACGTCGCCTCAGGGACCCAGTACTTC
j_call: TRBJ2-5; clone_size: few; v_call: TRBV29-1; d_call: TRBD2; cdr3_aa: CSVGELAVKETQYF; cdr3_nt: TGCAGCGTTGGGGAACTAGCGGTAAAAGAGACCCAGTACTTC
j_call: TRBJ2-3; clone_size: few; v_call: TRBV5-8; d_call: TRBD1; cdr3_aa: CASSAGQVHTDTQYF; cdr3_nt: TGTGCCAGCAGTGCTGGACAGGTTCATACAGATACGCAGTATTTT
j_call: TRBJ2-1; clone_size: many; v_call: TRBV9; d_call: -; cdr3_aa: CASSEIGSGSYNEQFF; cdr3_nt: TGTGCCAGCAGCGAGATAGGGAGCGGCTCCTACAATGAGCAGTTCTTC
j_call: TRBJ2-5; clone_size: many; v_call: TRBV18; d_call: -; cdr3_aa: CASSPLLRDQETQYF; cdr3_nt: TGTGCCAGCTCACCACTTCTCAGGGACCAAGAGACCCAGTACTTC
j_call: TRBJ1-2; clone_size: many; v_call: TRBV6-5; d_call: -; cdr3_aa: CASSYSGRGGYGYTF; cdr3_nt: TGTGCCAGCAGTTACTCGGGCAGGGGAGGATATGGCTACACCTTC
j_call: TRBJ2-3; clone_size: once; v_call: TRBV7-9; d_call: -; cdr3_aa: CASSFEALTASTDTQYF; cdr3_nt: TGTGCCAGCAGCTTCGAGGCACTTACCGCTAGCACAGATACGCAGTATTTT